This record concerns one T cell receptor beta chain sequence. With 0 bases removed from V and 0 bases from J, the gap between germline ends came to 3 bases. Germline V CDR1 and CDR2: SGHRS, YFSETQ. The CDR3 sequence is 14 residues long. Clones were sequenced by immunoSEQ multiplex PCR, and TCRdb holds only the in-frame ones, with some missing. Here the sample spans about 110,000 clones, 80% to 90% being singletons. The data belong to a study of blood T cell repertoires in COVID-19. V is TRBV5-1 and J is TRBJ2-2, with D unclear. This clonotype originated in a woman aged 80 or over with acute or convalescent COVID-19. The sequenced sample was peripheral blood. CDR3 protein: CASSLDSNTGELFF. The DNA of the CDR3 is TGCGCCAGCAGCTTGGACTCGAACACCGGGGAGCTGTTTTTT. Full variable domain (outside the CDR3, taken from reference TRBV5-1 and TRBJ2-2): KAGVTQTPRYLIKTRGQQVTLSCSPISGHRSVSWYQQTPGQGLQFLFEYFSETQRNKGNFPGRFSGRQFSNSRSEMNVSTLELGDSALYLCASSLDSNTGELFFGEGSRLTVL.